The present T cell receptor beta chain was sequenced within a study of blood T cell repertoires in COVID-19. Overall study: Both acute and convalescent COVID-19 samples were obtained from the United States, Italy and Spain.

Germline CDR1 reads SGHTA; CDR2 reads FQGNSA. V shed 6 bases and J shed 6 bases, with 17 bases lying between them. The CDR3 totals 14 residues. Authors' methods: Amplification with reference gene primers provided the estimates of nucleated cell counts. The table came from immunoSEQ multiplex PCR; TCRdb's copy has only in-frame clones and leaves some out. The D gene and trimming were derived from the DNA, and the V and J assignments and clone size from that table. The top ten clones hold just under 6.5% of a sample with more than 200,000 clones, around 89% of them seen once. The TCR was taken from a woman in her thirties with COVID-19, enrolled during active disease. The source material was peripheral blood. The chain uses TRBV7-2 and TRBJ1-1; a weak D match, TRBD1 (5 bases). CDR3: CASRQWGIGPEAFF. CDR3 bases: TGTGCCAGCAGGCAATGGGGCATTGGCCCTGAAGCTTTCTTT.